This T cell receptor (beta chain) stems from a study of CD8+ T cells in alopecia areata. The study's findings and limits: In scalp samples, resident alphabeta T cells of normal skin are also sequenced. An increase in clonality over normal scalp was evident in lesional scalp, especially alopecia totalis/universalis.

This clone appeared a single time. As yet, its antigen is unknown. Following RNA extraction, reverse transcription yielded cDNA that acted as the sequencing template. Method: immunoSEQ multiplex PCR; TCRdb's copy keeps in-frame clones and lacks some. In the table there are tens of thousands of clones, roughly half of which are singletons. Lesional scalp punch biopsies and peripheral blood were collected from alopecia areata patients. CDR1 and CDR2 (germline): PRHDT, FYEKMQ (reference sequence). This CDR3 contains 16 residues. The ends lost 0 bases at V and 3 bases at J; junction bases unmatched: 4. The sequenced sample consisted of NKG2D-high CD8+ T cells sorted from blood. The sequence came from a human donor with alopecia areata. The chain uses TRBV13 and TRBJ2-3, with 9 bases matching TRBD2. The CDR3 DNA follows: TGTGCCAGCAGCTTAGGCCTACTAGCGGGTACAGATACGCAGTATTTT. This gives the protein CASSLGLLAGTDTQYF.